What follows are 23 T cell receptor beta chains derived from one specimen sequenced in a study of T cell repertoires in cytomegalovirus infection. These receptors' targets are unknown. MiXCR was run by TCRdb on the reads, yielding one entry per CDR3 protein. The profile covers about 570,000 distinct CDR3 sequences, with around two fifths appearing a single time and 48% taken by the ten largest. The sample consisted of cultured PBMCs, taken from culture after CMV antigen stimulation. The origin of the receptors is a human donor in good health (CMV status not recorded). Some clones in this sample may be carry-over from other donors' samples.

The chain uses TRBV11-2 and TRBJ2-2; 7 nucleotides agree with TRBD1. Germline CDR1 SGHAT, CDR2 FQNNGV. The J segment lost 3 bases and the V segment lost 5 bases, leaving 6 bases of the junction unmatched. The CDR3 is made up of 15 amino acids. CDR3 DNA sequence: TGTGCCAGCAGCCCGGACAGGATATACACCGGGGAGCTGTTTTTT. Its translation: CASSPDRIYTGELFF.

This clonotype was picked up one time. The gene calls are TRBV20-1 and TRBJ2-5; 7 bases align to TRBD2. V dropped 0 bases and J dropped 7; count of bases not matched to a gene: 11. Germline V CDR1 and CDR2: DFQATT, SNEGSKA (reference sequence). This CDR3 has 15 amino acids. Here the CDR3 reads CSAREVGQGGMTQYF. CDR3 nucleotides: TGCAGTGCTAGAGAAGTAGGGCAGGGAGGGATGACCCAGTACTTC.

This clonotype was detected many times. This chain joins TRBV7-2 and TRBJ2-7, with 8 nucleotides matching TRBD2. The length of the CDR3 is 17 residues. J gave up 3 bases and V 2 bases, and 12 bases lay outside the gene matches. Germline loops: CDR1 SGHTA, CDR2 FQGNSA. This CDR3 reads CASSLWEREYDRYEQYF. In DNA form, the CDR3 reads TGTGCCAGCAGCTTATGGGAGCGGGAGTATGATCGCTACGAGCAGTACTTC.

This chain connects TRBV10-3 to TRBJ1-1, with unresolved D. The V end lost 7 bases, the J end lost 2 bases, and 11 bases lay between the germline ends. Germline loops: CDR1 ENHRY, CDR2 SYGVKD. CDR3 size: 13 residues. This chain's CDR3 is CAITVNENTEAFF. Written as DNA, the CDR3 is TGTGCCATCACCGTGAACGAAAACACTGAAGCTTTCTTT.

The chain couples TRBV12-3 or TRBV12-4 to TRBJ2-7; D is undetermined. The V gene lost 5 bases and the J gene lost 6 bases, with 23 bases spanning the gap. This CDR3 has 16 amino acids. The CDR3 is CASSPFGRWNCCEQYF. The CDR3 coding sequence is TGTGCCAGCAGTCCCTTCGGGCGGTGGAATTGTTGCGAGCAGTACTTC.

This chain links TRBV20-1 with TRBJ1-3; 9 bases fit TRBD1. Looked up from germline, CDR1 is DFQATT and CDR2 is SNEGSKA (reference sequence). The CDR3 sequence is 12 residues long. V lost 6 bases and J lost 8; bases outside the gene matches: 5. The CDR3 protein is CSAPGQGYTIYF. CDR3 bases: TGCAGTGCCCCGGGACAGGGATACACCATATATTTT.

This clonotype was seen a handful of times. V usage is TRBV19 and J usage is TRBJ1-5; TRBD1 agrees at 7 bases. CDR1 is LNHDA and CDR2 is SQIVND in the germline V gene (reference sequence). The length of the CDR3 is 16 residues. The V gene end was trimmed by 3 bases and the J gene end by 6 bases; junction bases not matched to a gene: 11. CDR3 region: CASSIPGQTVGQPQHF. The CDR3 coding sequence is TGTGCCAGTAGTATCCCGGGACAGACCGTCGGTCAGCCCCAGCATTTT.

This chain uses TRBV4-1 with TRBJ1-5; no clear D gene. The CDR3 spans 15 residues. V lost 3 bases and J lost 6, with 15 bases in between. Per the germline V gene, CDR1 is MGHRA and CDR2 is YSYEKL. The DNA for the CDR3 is TGCGCCAGCAGCCATGCTCTCGTACTGGGTCAGCCCCAGCATTTT. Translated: CASSHALVLGQPQHF.

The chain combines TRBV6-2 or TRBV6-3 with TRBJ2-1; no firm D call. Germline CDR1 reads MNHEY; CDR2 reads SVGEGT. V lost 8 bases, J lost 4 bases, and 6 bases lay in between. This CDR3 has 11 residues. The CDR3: CASERYNEQFF. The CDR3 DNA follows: TGTGCCAGCGAACGTTACAATGAGCAGTTCTTC.

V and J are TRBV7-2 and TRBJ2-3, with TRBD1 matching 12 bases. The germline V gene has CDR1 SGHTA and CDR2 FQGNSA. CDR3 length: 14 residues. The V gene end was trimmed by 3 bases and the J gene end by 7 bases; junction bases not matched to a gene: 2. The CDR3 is CASSLGQGAYTQYF. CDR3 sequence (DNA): TGTGCCAGCAGCTTGGGACAGGGGGCATATACGCAGTATTTT. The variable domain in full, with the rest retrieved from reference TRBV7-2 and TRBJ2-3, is GAGVSQSPSNKVTEKGKDVELRCDPISGHTALYWYRQSLGQGLEFLIYFQGNSAPDKSGLPSDRFSAERTGGSVSTLTIQRTQQEDSAVYLCASSLGQGAYTQYFGPGTRLTVL.

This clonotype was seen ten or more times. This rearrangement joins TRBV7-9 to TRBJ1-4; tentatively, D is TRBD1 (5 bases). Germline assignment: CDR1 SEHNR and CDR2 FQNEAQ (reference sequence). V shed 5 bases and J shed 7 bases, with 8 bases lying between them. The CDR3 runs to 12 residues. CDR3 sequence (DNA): TGTGCCAGCAGCCCAGGGCGTGAAAAACTGTTTTTT. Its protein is CASSPGREKLFF.

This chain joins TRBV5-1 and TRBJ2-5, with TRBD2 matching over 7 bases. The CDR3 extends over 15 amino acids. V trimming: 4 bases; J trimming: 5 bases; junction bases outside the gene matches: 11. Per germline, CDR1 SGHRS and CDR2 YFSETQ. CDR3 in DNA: TGCGCCAGCAGCAGCGACGGGGGGACCATGGAGACCCAGTACTTC. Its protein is CASSSDGGTMETQYF.

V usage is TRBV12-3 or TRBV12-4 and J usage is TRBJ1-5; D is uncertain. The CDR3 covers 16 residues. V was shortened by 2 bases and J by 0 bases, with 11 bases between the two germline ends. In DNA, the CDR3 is TGTGCCAGCAGTTTATGGGCAGGAGTTAGCAATCAGCCCCAGCATTTT. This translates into CASSLWAGVSNQPQHF.

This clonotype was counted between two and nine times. The CDR3 loop reads CASSLGPGGSLSTDTQYF. In DNA form, the CDR3 reads TGTGCCAGCAGCTTAGGGCCGGGAGGGTCCCTTAGCACAGATACGCAGTATTTT. The rearrangement uses TRBV7-6 and TRBJ2-3; 8 bases match TRBD2. The junction had 9 bases not matched to a gene; V was cut back by 1 base and J by 0 bases. Germline V gene data show CDR1 as SGHVS and CDR2 as FNYEAQ. The CDR3 is made up of 18 amino acids.

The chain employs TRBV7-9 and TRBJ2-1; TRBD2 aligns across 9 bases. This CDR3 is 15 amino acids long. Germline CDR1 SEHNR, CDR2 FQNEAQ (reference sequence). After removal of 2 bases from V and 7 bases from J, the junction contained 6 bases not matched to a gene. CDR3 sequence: CASSLLTSGPNEQFF. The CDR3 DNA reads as TGTGCCAGCAGCTTACTCACTAGCGGGCCTAATGAGCAGTTCTTC.

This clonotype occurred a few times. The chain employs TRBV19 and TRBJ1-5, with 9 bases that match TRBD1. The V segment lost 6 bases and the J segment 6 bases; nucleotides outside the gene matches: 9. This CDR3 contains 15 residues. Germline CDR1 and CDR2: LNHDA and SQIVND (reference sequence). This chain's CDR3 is CASRTKQGAGQPQHF. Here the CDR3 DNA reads TGTGCCAGTAGGACGAAACAGGGGGCAGGTCAGCCCCAGCATTTT.

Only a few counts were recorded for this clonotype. The CDR3: CASSSSNSGTGTNEQFF. Written as DNA, the CDR3 is TGTGCCAGCAGCTCCAGTAATTCCGGGACAGGGACAAATGAGCAGTTCTTC. The V gene is TRBV7-9, the J gene TRBJ2-1; 9 bases line up with TRBD1. Germline CDR1 SEHNR, CDR2 FQNEAQ (reference sequence). The J segment lost 7 bases and the V segment lost 4 bases, leaving 14 bases of the junction unmatched. The CDR3 contains 17 residues.

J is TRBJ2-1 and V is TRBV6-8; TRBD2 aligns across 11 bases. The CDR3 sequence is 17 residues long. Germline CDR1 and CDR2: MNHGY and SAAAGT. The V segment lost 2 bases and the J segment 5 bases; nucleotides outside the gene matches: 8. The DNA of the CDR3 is TGTGCCAGCAGTTACCTTCTTACTAGCGGGGGAAACAATGAGCAGTTCTTC. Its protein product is CASSYLLTSGGNNEQFF.

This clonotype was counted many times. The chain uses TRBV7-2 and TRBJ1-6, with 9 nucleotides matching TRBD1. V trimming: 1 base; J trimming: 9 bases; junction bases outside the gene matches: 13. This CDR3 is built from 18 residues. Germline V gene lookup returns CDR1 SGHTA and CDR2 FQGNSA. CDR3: CASSLVGSPGTGTSPLHF. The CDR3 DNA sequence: TGTGCCAGCAGCTTAGTGGGTAGCCCCGGGACAGGGACTTCACCCCTCCACTTT.

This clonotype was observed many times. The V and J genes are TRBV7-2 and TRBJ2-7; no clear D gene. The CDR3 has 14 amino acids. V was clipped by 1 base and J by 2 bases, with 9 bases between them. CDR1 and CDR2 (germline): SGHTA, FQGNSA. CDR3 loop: CASSLVGTTYEQYF. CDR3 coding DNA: TGTGCCAGCAGCTTAGTCGGAACTACCTACGAGCAGTACTTC. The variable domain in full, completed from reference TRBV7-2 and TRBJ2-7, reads GAGVSQSPSNKVTEKGKDVELRCDPISGHTALYWYRQSLGQGLEFLIYFQGNSAPDKSGLPSDRFSAERTGGSVSTLTIQRTQQEDSAVYLCASSLVGTTYEQYFGPGTRLTVT.

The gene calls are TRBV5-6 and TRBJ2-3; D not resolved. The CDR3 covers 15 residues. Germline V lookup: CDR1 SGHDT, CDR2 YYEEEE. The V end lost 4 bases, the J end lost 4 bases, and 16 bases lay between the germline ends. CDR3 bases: TGTGCCAGCAGCCTTGGGGTTCGTTTCTCAGATACGCAGTATTTT. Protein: CASSLGVRFSDTQYF.

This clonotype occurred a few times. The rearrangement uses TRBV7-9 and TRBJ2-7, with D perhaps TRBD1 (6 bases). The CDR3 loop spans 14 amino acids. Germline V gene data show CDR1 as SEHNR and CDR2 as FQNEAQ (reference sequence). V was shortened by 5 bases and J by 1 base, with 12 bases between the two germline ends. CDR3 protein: CASSPTQGSYEQYF. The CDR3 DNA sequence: TGTGCCAGCAGCCCCACGCAGGGGTCCTACGAGCAGTACTTC.

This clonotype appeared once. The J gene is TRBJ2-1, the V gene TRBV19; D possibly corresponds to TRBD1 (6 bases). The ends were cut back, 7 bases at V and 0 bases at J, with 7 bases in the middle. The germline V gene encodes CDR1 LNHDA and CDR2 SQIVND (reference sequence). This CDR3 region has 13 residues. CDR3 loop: CASNRDSYNEQFF. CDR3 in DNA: TGTGCCAGTAACAGGGACTCCTACAATGAGCAGTTCTTC.